The source of this T cell receptor (beta chain) is a study of cytomegalovirus exposure and HLA in healthy donors. In the PCR, 60 Vbeta and 13 Jbeta primers were used. Only in-frame clones appear in the TCRdb table, and some are missing; sequencing was by immunoSEQ multiplex PCR. The sample carries about 270,000 clones, more than 55% recorded once. This clone turned up a few times. The germline V gene has CDR1 SGHRS and CDR2 YFSETQ. The CDR3 has 13 amino acids. V was trimmed by 7 bases and J by 5 bases, leaving 16 bases between them. V usage is TRBV5-1 and J usage is TRBJ2-7, with D maybe TRBD1 (6 bases). This TCR came from a female donor in good health and CMV-seronegative. The sequencing sample was made of PBMCs. CDR3 coding DNA: TGCGCCAGCTCTACAGGGCTAGGCGACGAGCAGTACTTC. Protein product: CASSTGLGDEQYF.